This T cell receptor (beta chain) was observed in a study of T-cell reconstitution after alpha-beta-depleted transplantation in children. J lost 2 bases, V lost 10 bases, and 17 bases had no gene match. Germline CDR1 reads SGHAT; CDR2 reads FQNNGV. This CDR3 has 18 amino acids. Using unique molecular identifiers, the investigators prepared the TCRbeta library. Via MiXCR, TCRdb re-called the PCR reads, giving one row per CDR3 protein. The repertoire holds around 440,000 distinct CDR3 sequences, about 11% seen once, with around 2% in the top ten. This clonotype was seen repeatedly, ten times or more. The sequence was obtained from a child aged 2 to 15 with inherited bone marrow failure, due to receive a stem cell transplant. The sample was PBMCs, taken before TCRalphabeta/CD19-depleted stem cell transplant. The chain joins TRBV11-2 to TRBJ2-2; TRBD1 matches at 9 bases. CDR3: CAIPDRDRESPNTGELFF. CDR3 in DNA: TGTGCCATTCCCGACCGGGACAGGGAATCCCCTAACACCGGGGAGCTGTTTTTT.